These 7 T cell receptor beta chains came from one sample sequenced in a study of shared clonotypes between healthy human individuals. The table came from immunoSEQ multiplex PCR; TCRdb's copy has only in-frame clones and leaves some out. The data contain over 1.5 million clones, approximately 98% of them singletons. Sequencing was done on a sample of naive CD4+ T cells sorted from blood. Subset noted: CD45RA+ positively selected. Receptors were obtained from a man younger than 45 in good health.

This chain links TRBV23-1 with TRBJ1-2; D is unclear. TRBV23-1 is known as an ORF, though its function is uncertain. The CDR3 is made up of 15 amino acids. The germline V and J ends were trimmed by 3 bases and 7 bases, with 18 bases remaining between them. The CDR3 region is CASSHEGLMLAGYTF. The DNA of the CDR3 is TGCGCCAGCAGTCACGAAGGACTCATGCTGGCTGGCTACACCTTC.

The chain carries TRBV30 and TRBJ1-2; D is unclear. V was cut by 4 bases and J by 8 bases, with 14 bases left in between. The CDR3 sequence is 12 residues long. Germline CDR1 reads GTSNPN; CDR2 reads SVGIG (reference sequence). The CDR3 DNA sequence: TGTGCCTGGACCCCAAGGACGGGGGGCTACACCTTC. Its protein is CAWTPRTGGYTF.

This chain's CDR3 is CASSSRPGRASFEQFF. CDR3 nucleotides: TGTGCCAGCAGCTCCCGTCCCGGGAGGGCTTCTTTCGAGCAGTTCTTC. The chain carries TRBV11-2 and TRBJ2-1, with 8 nucleotides matching TRBD2. Germline CDR1 reads SGHAT; CDR2 reads FQNNGV. The CDR3 loop spans 16 amino acids. V shed 4 bases, J shed 10 bases, and the junction held 15 bases outside the gene matches. Looking up the rest from reference TRBV11-2 and TRBJ2-1 gives the full variable domain: EAGVAQSPRYKIIEKRQSVAFWCNPISGHATLYWYQQILGQGPKLLIQFQNNGVVDDSQLPKDRFSAERLKGVDSTLKIQPAKLEDSAVYLCASSSRPGRASFEQFFGPGTRLTVL.

The rearrangement links TRBV7-2 to TRBJ2-1; D is tentatively TRBD1 or TRBD2 (5 bases each). Germline V gene lookup returns CDR1 SGHTA and CDR2 FQGNSA. Trimming took off 4 bases at V and 5 bases at J, with 18 bases between the two ends. The CDR3 consists of 16 residues. The CDR3 sequence is CASSSQGGSTHNEQFF. CDR3 in DNA: TGTGCCAGCAGCTCCCAGGGTGGGAGTACCCACAATGAGCAGTTCTTC.

The CDR3 DNA sequence: TGCAGCGTAACCTCCAACAGGGTTACTGAAGCTTTCTTT. This codes for CSVTSNRVTEAFF. This chain uses TRBV29-1 with TRBJ1-1, with D maybe TRBD1 (6 bases). Germline CDR1 SQVTM, CDR2 ANQGSEA. V lost 6 bases and J lost 5, with 16 bases in between. The CDR3 spans 13 residues.

This chain joins TRBV2 and TRBJ2-7, with 11 bases lining up with TRBD2. The germline CDR1 and CDR2 sequences are SNHLY and FYNNEI. The CDR3 covers 14 residues. V was pared by 6 bases and J by 3 bases, with 4 bases of the junction left unmatched. The CDR3 spells CASREGTSGYEQYF. CDR3 nucleotide sequence: TGTGCCAGCAGGGAGGGGACTAGCGGCTACGAGCAGTACTTC.

A remark on this clone: The junction departs from the called germline gene at one end, perhaps through a read error. This sequence joins TRBV10-1 and TRBJ2-7; tentative D call: TRBD2 (6 bases). This CDR3 has 12 amino acids. Germline V gives CDR1 WNHNN, CDR2 SYGVQD (reference sequence). The DNA of the CDR3 is TGCGCCAGCAGTGAGTCGGGGACTTGGAAACACTTC. Translated: CASSESGTWKHF.